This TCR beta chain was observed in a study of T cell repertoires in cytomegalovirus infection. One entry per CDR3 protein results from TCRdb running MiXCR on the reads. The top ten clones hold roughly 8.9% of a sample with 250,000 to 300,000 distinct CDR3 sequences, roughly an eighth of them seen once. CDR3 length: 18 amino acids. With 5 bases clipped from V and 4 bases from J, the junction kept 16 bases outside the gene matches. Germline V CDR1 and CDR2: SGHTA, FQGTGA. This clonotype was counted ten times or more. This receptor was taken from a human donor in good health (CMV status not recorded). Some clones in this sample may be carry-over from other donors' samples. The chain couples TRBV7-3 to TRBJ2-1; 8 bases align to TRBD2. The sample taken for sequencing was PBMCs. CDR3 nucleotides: TGTGCCAGCAGCCCGGGGAACCCGGGACTAGTGAGTTACAATGAGCAGTTCTTC. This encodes CASSPGNPGLVSYNEQFF.